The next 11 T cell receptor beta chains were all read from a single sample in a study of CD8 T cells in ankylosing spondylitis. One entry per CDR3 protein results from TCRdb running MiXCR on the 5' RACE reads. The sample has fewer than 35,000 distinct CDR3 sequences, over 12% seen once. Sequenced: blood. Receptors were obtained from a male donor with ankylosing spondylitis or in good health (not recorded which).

This chain's CDR3 is CASRQGLGGYTF. In DNA form, the CDR3 reads TGTGCCAGCAGACAGGGATTAGGTGGCTACACCTTC. The chain carries TRBV28 and TRBJ1-2; D possibly corresponds to TRBD1 (6 bases). CDR3 size: 12 residues. The V end lost 6 bases, the J end lost 7 bases, and 12 bases lay between the germline ends. CDR1 and CDR2 (germline): MDHEN, SYDVKM.

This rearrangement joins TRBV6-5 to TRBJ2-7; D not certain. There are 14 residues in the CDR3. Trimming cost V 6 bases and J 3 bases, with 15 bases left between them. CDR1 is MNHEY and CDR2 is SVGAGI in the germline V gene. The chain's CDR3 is CASRSVGLFYEQYF. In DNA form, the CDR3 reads TGTGCCAGCAGATCAGTAGGGTTATTCTACGAGCAGTACTTC.

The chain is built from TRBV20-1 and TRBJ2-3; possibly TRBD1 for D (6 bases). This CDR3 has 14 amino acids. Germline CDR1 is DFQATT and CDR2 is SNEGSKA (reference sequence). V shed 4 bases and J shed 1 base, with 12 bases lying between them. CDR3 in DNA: TGCAGTGCTAAGGGGGAATTCGGCACAGATACGCAGTATTTT. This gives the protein CSAKGEFGTDTQYF.

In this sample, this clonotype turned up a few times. For the CDR3, the DNA is TGTGCCAGCAGTTTATGGTCGGCCGGGGGAGAAGCTTTCTTT. Translating it yields CASSLWSAGGEAFF. The chain has TRBV28 and TRBJ1-1; possible D gene TRBD1, 5 bases. The CDR3 has 14 amino acids. The germline V gene encodes CDR1 MDHEN and CDR2 SYDVKM. Trimming removed 0 bases from V and 8 bases from J, with 13 bases in between. Based on the CDR3 plus reference TRBV28 and TRBJ1-1, the full variable domain is DVKVTQSSRYLVKRTGEKVFLECVQDMDHENMFWYRQDPGLGLRLIYFSYDVKMKEKGDIPEGYSVSREKKERFSLILESASTNQTSMYLCASSLWSAGGEAFFGQGTRLTVV.

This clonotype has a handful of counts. The CDR3 DNA sequence: TGTGCCAGCAGACATAGGACAACAACTAATGAAAAACTGTTTTTT. This encodes CASRHRTTTNEKLFF. The V gene is TRBV12-3 or TRBV12-4, the J gene TRBJ1-4, with D maybe TRBD1 (5 bases). The CDR3 totals 15 residues. Trimming shortened V by 6 bases and J by 0 bases, and 11 bases separated the two germline ends.

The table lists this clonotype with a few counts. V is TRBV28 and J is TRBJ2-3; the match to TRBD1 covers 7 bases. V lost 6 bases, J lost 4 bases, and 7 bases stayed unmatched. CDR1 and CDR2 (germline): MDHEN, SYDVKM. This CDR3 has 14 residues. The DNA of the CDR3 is TGTGCCAGCAGCTCCCAAGGGGGCGCAGATACGCAGTATTTT. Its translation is CASSSQGGADTQYF.

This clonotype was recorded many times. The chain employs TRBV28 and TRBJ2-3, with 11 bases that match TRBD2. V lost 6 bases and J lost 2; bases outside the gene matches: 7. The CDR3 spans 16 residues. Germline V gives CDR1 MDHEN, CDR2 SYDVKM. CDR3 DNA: TGTGCCAGCAGCCAGGCGACTAGCGGGGTCACAGATACGCAGTATTTT. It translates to CASSQATSGVTDTQYF.

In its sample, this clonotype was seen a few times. This chain's CDR3 is CASSSQGGGDYEQYV. CDR3 bases: TGTGCCAGCAGCTCACAGGGAGGGGGGGACTACGAGCAGTACGTC. The chain uses TRBV7-2 and TRBJ2-7; D may be TRBD2 (7 bases). Trimming removed 4 bases at V and 3 bases at J, with 16 bases between. The CDR3 is made up of 15 amino acids. Germline-derived CDR1 and CDR2 are SGHTA and FQGNSA.

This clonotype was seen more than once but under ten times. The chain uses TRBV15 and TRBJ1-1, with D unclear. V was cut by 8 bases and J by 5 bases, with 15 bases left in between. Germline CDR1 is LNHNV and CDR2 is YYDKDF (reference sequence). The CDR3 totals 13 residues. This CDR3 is CATLRERGTEAFF. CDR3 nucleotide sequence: TGTGCCACCTTACGGGAAAGAGGGACTGAAGCTTTCTTT.

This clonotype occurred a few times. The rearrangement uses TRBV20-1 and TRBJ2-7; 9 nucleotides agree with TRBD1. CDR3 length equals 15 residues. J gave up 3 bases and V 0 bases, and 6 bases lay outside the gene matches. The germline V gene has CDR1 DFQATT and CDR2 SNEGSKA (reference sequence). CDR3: CSARDVGQGSYEQYF. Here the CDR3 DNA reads TGCAGTGCTAGAGATGTAGGACAGGGGAGCTACGAGCAGTACTTC.

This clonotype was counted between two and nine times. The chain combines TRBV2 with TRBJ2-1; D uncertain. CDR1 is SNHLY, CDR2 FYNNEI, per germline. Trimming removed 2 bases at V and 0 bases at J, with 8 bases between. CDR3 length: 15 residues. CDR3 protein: CASSERVNSYNEQFF. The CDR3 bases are TGTGCCAGCAGTGAACGGGTAAACTCCTACAATGAGCAGTTCTTC.